The 5 T cell receptor beta chains below all came from one sample that was sequenced in a study of T-cell reconstitution after alpha-beta-depleted transplantation in children. The authors prepared the TCRbeta library with unique molecular identifiers. TCRdb processed the PCR reads anew with MiXCR; each CDR3 protein has one entry. The sample lists 300,000 to 350,000 distinct CDR3 sequences; roughly 25% were seen once. The sequencing here drew on PBMCs, mostly from graft donor cells, taken 180 days after TCRalphabeta/CD19-depleted stem cell transplant. These receptors were collected from a male patient under 18 who had a stem cell transplant for acute lymphoblastic leukemia, so the T cells may come from the graft donor.

The chain recombines TRBV20-1 with TRBJ2-4, with 7 bases lining up with TRBD2. Germline CDR1 is DFQATT and CDR2 is SNEGSKA (reference sequence). The V gene end was trimmed by 0 bases and the J gene end by 4 bases; junction bases not matched to a gene: 15. This CDR3 region has 18 residues. This CDR3 is CSARDGRSGTLPKNIQYF. In nucleotides, the CDR3 is TGCAGTGCTAGAGATGGGCGGAGCGGGACGCTACCAAAAAACATTCAGTACTTC.

The chain couples TRBV5-1 to TRBJ2-1; D is unresolved. V was shortened by 0 bases and J by 4 bases, with 11 bases between the two germline ends. The germline gives CDR1 SGHRS, CDR2 YFSETQ. The CDR3 length is 15 residues. The CDR3 region has the DNA TGCGCCAGCAGCTTGGTGTACGATGGTTACAATGAGCAGTTCTTC. Its translation: CASSLVYDGYNEQFF.

The table lists this clonotype with a few counts. The chain recombines TRBV29-1 with TRBJ2-7; TRBD2 matches at 13 bases. Germline V CDR1 and CDR2: SQVTM, ANQGSEA. The CDR3 covers 17 residues. V lost 5 bases, J lost 6 bases, and 16 bases stayed unmatched. The CDR3 loop is CSVSAGLAGDIGVEQYF. The CDR3 bases are TGCAGCGTTTCGGCCGGACTAGCGGGAGATATCGGGGTCGAGCAGTACTTC.

This clonotype was detected many times. The chain carries TRBV12-3 or TRBV12-4 and TRBJ2-1, with D possibly TRBD2 on 6 matching bases. This CDR3 spans 16 amino acids. Trimming stripped 5 bases from V and 1 base from J, with 15 bases between. The DNA of the CDR3 is TGTGCCAGCAGTGGAATGGTGAGCGGGTCCTACAATGAGCAGTTCTTC. It codes for CASSGMVSGSYNEQFF.

This clonotype was seen a few times. This CDR3 reads CASSLEGLWDTEAFF. CDR3 nucleotides: TGCGCCAGCAGCTTGGAGGGGCTTTGGGACACTGAAGCTTTCTTT. V is TRBV5-1 and J is TRBJ1-1; a weak D match, TRBD1 (5 bases). V was trimmed by 0 bases and J by 3 bases, leaving 12 bases between them. The CDR3 is 15 residues long. Germline assignment: CDR1 SGHRS and CDR2 YFSETQ.